The clone carrying this T cell receptor beta chain was found a few times. Its antigen is undetermined. The data were obtained in a study of OX40 agonist ivuxolimab in advanced cancers. The overall study: The study enrolled dose-escalation patients with hepatocellular carcinoma, melanoma, renal cell or head and neck cancer. Participants, approximately 80% male, averaged roughly 60 years of age, ranging from about 23 to 90. Study outcomes and limitations: On average, CD8+ T cells had more expanded clones than CD4+.

The assay was immunoSEQ multiplex PCR, and TCRdb's table has in-frame clones only and misses some. This sample has nearly 80,000 clones, with around 85% found just once. Germline CDR1 is MDHEN and CDR2 is SYDVKM. V dropped 3 bases and J dropped 5 bases, with 20 bases sitting between them. The CDR3 consists of 16 residues. The starting material was CD4+ or CD8+ T cells sorted from blood, obtained in a trial of the OX40 agonist ivuxolimab. The rearrangement joins TRBV28 to TRBJ2-7; perhaps TRBD2 as D (5 bases). The source of this sequence is an adult with an advanced solid tumor such as melanoma, head and neck, liver or kidney cancer. The CDR3 region is CASSFHGRGEADEQYF. CDR3 nucleotides: TGTGCCAGCAGTTTCCACGGACGGGGAGAAGCCGACGAGCAGTACTTC. Based on the CDR3 plus reference TRBV28 and TRBJ2-7, the full variable domain is DVKVTQSSRYLVKRTGEKVFLECVQDMDHENMFWYRQDPGLGLRLIYFSYDVKMKEKGDIPEGYSVSREKKERFSLILESASTNQTSMYLCASSFHGRGEADEQYFGPGTRLTVT.